Listed below are T cell receptor beta chains from one sample, sequenced in a study of shared clonotypes between healthy human individuals. The method was immunoSEQ multiplex PCR; TCRdb's version includes in-frame clones alone and lacks a portion of them. Of hundreds of thousands of clones in the sample, around three quarters are singletons; the top ten hold more than 10%. The sequenced sample consisted of PBMCs. The receptor source for this set is a woman between 40 and 55 years old in good health. Some clones in this sample may be carry-over from other donors' samples. Each CDR3 is given with its conserved first and last residue. A D gene is named only where the DNA matches it firmly. The size entry is marked missing in some rows and otherwise reads once, few, many or a size class.

V: TRBV30; length: 13; D: -; size: -; J: TRBJ1-1; CDR3: CAWSGARDTEAFF; DNA: TGTGCCTGGAGTGGGGCACGGGACACTGAAGCTTTCTTT
V: TRBV6-4; length: 16; D: TRBD2; size: few; J: TRBJ2-3; CDR3: CASSGAAGGSPDTQYF; DNA: TGTGCCAGCAGTGGCGCAGCGGGAGGCTCTCCAGATACGCAGTATTTT
V: TRBV15; length: 15; D: TRBD2; size: -; J: TRBJ2-3; CDR3: CATKTGLSSTDTQYF; DNA: TGTGCCACAAAGACGGGACTATCTAGCACAGATACGCAGTATTTT
V: TRBV7-8; length: 14; D: -; size: -; J: TRBJ2-1; CDR3: CASSARDVWGEQFF; DNA: TGTGCCAGCAGCGCCCGGGACGTCTGGGGGGAGCAGTTCTTC
V: TRBV27; length: 13; D: TRBD1; size: few; J: TRBJ1-1; CDR3: CASSRGTGTEAFF; DNA: TGTGCCAGCAGCCGAGGGACAGGGACTGAAGCTTTCTTT
V: TRBV4-1; length: 19; D: TRBD1; size: -; J: TRBJ2-4; CDR3: CASSPLGTGGLDPKNIQYF; DNA: TGCGCCAGCAGCCCTCTCGGGACAGGGGGCTTGGACCCCAAAAACATTCAGTACTTC
V: TRBV2; length: 13; D: TRBD1; size: -; J: TRBJ1-4; CDR3: CASRRGLGEKLFF; DNA: TGTGCCAGCAGAAGGGGGCTTGGTGAAAAACTGTTTTTT
V: TRBV4-3; length: 15; D: -; size: -; J: TRBJ2-5; CDR3: CASSQETGAVETQYF; DNA: TGCGCCAGCAGCCAAGAGACGGGAGCAGTAGAGACCCAGTACTTC
V: TRBV4-2; length: 15; D: TRBD2; size: -; J: TRBJ2-7; CDR3: CASSFEAGGPGEQYF; DNA: TGTGCCAGCAGCTTTGAAGCGGGAGGGCCGGGGGAGCAGTACTTC
V: TRBV5-1; length: 17; D: TRBD2; size: -; J: TRBJ2-2; CDR3: CASSPGGLAGGSGELFF; DNA: TGCGCCAGCAGCCCCGGCGGCCTAGCGGGAGGGTCCGGGGAGCTGTTTTTT
V: TRBV10-3; length: 14; D: -; size: -; J: TRBJ2-7; CDR3: CAISDSPNSYEQYF; DNA: TGTGCCATCAGTGATTCCCCTAACTCCTACGAGCAGTACTTC
V: TRBV6-1; length: 14; D: -; size: -; J: TRBJ2-1; CDR3: CASTLSSSYNEQFF; DNA: TGTGCCAGCACCCTGTCCTCCTCCTACAATGAGCAGTTCTTC
V: TRBV19; length: 13; D: -; size: -; J: TRBJ1-5; CDR3: CASSSGVDQPQHF; DNA: TGTGCCAGTAGTTCAGGGGTGGATCAGCCCCAGCATTTT
V: TRBV7-9; length: 14; D: -; size: few; J: TRBJ1-1; CDR3: CASSLVVLGGEAFF; DNA: TGTGCCAGCAGCTTAGTGGTCTTGGGAGGTGAAGCTTTCTTT
V: TRBV29-1; length: 14; D: -; size: -; J: TRBJ2-6; CDR3: CSVKPLSGANVLTF; DNA: TGCAGCGTGAAGCCCCTCTCTGGGGCCAACGTCCTGACTTTC
V: TRBV6-6; length: 12; D: -; size: -; J: TRBJ2-7; CDR3: CASSHASAEQYF; DNA: TGTGCCAGCAGTCACGCTAGCGCCGAGCAGTACTTC
V: TRBV5-4; length: 15; D: TRBD2; size: once; J: TRBJ2-3; CDR3: CASSLGLASSDTQYF; DNA: TGTGCCAGCAGCCTTGGACTAGCGAGCTCAGATACGCAGTATTTT
V: TRBV14; length: 16; D: -; size: -; J: TRBJ2-7; CDR3: CASSQETYTEGYEQYF; DNA: TGTGCCAGCAGCCAGGAGACGTATACCGAGGGCTACGAGCAGTACTTC
V: TRBV5-4; length: 17; D: -; size: -; J: TRBJ2-1; CDR3: CASSLSPSAGPYNEQFF; DNA: TGTGCCAGCAGCTTGTCCCCGTCCGCGGGGCCCTACAATGAGCAGTTCTTC